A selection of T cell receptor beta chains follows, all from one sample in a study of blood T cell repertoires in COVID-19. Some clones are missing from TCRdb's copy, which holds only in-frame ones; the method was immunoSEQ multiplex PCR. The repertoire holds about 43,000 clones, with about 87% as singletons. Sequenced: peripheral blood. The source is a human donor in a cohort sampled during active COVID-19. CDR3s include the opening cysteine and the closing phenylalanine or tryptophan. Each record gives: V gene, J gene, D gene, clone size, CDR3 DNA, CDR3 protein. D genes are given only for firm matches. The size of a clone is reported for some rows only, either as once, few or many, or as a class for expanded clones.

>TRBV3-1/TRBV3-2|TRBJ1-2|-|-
TGTGCCAGCAGCCAGGGGGCTCACCATGGCTACACCTTC
CASSQGAHHGYTF
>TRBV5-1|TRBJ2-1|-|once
TGCGCCAGCAGCTTGGGCGGGGCCGCGGGGAGTGAGCAGTTCTTC
CASSLGGAAGSEQFF
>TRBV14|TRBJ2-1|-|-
TGTGCCAGCAGCCAAGTCGGTACTCCCCCTTACAATGAGCAGTTCTTC
CASSQVGTPPYNEQFF
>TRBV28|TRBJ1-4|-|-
TGTGCCAGCAGTCGCCCAGATGGTAATGAAAAACTGTTTTTT
CASSRPDGNEKLFF
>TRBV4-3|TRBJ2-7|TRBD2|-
TGCGCCAGCAGCCAGGAAGCTAGCGGGTTCCCGTACGAGCAGTACTTC
CASSQEASGFPYEQYF
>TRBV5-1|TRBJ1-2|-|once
TGCGCCAGCAGCCCCGGACAGACACTTTATGGCTACACCTTC
CASSPGQTLYGYTF
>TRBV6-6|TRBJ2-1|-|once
TGTGCCAGCAACTTTCCGGGTGAGCAGTTCTTC
CASNFPGEQFF
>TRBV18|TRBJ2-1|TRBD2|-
TGTGCCAGCTCACAGACACCGGGACTAGCGTTAAACCCCTCCTACAATGAGCAGTTCTTC
CASSQTPGLALNPSYNEQFF
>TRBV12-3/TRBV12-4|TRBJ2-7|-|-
TGTGCCAGCAGCCCTTCCTACGAGCAGTACTTC
CASSPSYEQYF
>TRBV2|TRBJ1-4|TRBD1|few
TGTGCCAGCCGAGGGGACAGGGTAAATGAAAAACTGTTTTTT
CASRGDRVNEKLFF
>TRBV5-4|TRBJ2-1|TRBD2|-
TGTGCCAGCAGCCAACTTAGCGGGAGCTCCTACAATGAGCAGTTCTTC
CASSQLSGSSYNEQFF
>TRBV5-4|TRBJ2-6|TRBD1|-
TGTGCCAGCAGCTCACGGACAGGGGGTATATCTGGGGCCAACGTCCTGACTTTC
CASSSRTGGISGANVLTF
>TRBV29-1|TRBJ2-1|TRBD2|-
TGCAGCGGGACTAGCGGGATTTCCAATGAGCAGTTCTTC
CSGTSGISNEQFF
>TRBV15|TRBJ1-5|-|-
TGTGCCACCAGCAGACCCGGAGAACAGCCCCAGCATTTT
CATSRPGEQPQHF
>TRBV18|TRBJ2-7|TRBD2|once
TGTGCCAGCTCCTCCGCCGGGACTAGCGGGAGTAGCTACGAGCAGTACTTC
CASSSAGTSGSSYEQYF
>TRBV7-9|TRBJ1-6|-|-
TGTGCCAGCAGCGCGGACAGCAATAATTCACCCCTCCACTTT
CASSADSNNSPLHF
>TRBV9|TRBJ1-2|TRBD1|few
TGTGCCAGCAGCGTAGCTGACAGGGCCCTCACTAACTATGGCTACACCTTC
CASSVADRALTNYGYTF
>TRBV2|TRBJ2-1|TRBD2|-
TGTGCCAGCAAATTGACTAGCGCCAACAATGAGCAGTTCTTC
CASKLTSANNEQFF
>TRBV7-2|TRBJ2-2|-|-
TGTGCCAGCAGCCCCCTTGCCGGGGAGCTGTTTTTT
CASSPLAGELFF
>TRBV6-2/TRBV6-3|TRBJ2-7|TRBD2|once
TGTGCCAGCAGTTACTGGCGGGAGGCCTACGAGCAGTACTTC
CASSYWREAYEQYF
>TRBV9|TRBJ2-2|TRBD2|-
TGTGCCAGCAGCGGGACTAGCGGTGTTATACCCGGGGAGCTGTTTTTT
CASSGTSGVIPGELFF
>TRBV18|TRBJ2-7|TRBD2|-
TGTGCCAGCTCAGCCTCGGGGGGGGGCGAGCAGTACTTC
CASSASGGGEQYF
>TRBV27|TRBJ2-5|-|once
TGTGCCAGCAGCCAAGGGGGGGGAGAGACCCAGTACTTC
CASSQGGGETQYF
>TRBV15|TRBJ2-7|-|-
TGTGCCACCAGCAGAGAAGGGTGGGGAGGCGAGCAGTACTTC
CATSREGWGGEQYF
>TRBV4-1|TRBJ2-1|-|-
TGCGCCAGCAGCCAACCGGGACTGGCCGAGCAGTTCTTC
CASSQPGLAEQFF
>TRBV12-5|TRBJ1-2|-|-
TGTGCTAGTGGTTTGGCGTCGGGGTACACTAACTATGGCTACACCTTC
CASGLASGYTNYGYTF
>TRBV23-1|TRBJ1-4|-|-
TGCGCCAGTGTTCGGTACAACGAGGGTTGGAAAAAACTGTTTTTT
CASVRYNEGWKKLFF
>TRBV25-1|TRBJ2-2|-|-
TGTGCCAGCAGTCAAGCGGTGAACACCGGGGAGCTGTTTTTT
CASSQAVNTGELFF
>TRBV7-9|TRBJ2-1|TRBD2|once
TGTGCCAGCAGCGGGGGACTAGCGGAACCTTACAATGAGCAGTTCTTC
CASSGGLAEPYNEQFF
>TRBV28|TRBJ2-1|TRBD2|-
TGTGCCAGCAGTTCTTTCCTAGCGGGCAGCAATGAGCAGTTCTTC
CASSSFLAGSNEQFF
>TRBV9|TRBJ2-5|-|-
TGTGCCAGCAGCCGAGGGGGGGACACAGAGACCCAGTACTTC
CASSRGGDTETQYF
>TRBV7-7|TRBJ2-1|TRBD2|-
TGTGCCAGCAGTCGACTAGCGGGAGCCTACAATGAGCAGTTCTTC
CASSRLAGAYNEQFF
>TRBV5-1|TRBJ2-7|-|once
TGCGCCAGCAGCACCAATGACAGGACCTACGAGCAGTACTTC
CASSTNDRTYEQYF
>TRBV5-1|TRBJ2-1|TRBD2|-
TGCGCCAGCAGCCTCACTAGCGGGAGTACGCATGAGCAGTTCTTC
CASSLTSGSTHEQFF
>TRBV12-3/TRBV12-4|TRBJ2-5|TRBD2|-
TGTGCCAGCAGTTGGCGGGGGAAAGAGACCCAGTACTTC
CASSWRGKETQYF
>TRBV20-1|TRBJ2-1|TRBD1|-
TGCAGTGCTAGTGGACAGGGGAAGTTCTTC
CSASGQGKFF
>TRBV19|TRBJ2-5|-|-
TGTGCCAGTAGTTCGACAGTGCAAGAGACCCAGTACTTC
CASSSTVQETQYF
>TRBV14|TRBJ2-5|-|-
TGTGCCAGCAGCCAAGAGCGTGGTTCTATCGCGGAGACCCAGTACTTC
CASSQERGSIAETQYF
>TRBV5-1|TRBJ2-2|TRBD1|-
TGCGCCAGCAGCGCCGACAGGGGGCGTGGGACCGGGGAGCTGTTTTTT
CASSADRGRGTGELFF
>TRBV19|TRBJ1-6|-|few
TGTGCCAGTAGTAGGACGTGGCAGGGCAATTCACCCCTCCACTTT
CASSRTWQGNSPLHF
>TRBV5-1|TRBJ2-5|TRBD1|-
TGCGCCAGCAGTTCCGGGACAGTAGGAGAGACCCAGTACTTC
CASSSGTVGETQYF
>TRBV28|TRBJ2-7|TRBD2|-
TGTGCCAGCAGTTCCCCATACGGGACTAGTTTCTACGAGCAGTACTTC
CASSSPYGTSFYEQYF
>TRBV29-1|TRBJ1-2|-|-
TGCAGCGCCGAAGGAGTACGCTACACCTTC
CSAEGVRYTF
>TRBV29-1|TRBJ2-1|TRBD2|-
TGCAGCGTTGAAGATCAAAGTCGACTAGCGGGAGACAATGAGCAGTTCTTC
CSVEDQSRLAGDNEQFF
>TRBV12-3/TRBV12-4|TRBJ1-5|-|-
TGTGCCAGCTCGGGGAGCAATCAGCCCCAGCATTTT
CASSGSNQPQHF
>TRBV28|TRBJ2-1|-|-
TGTGCCAGCAGTTACGGGGGAGGAACTGGCAATGAGCAGTTCTTC
CASSYGGGTGNEQFF
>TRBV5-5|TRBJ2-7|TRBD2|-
TGTGCCAGCAGCTTGGCCAGTAATAGCGGGAACGAGCAGTACTTC
CASSLASNSGNEQYF
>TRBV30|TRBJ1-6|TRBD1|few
TGTGCCTGGGGAAGACAGGGTGGCAATAATTCACCCCTCCACTTT
CAWGRQGGNNSPLHF
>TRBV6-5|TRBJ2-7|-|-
TGTGCCAGCAGTTACTCGTTTGTCAGTATCTACGAGCAGTACTTC
CASSYSFVSIYEQYF
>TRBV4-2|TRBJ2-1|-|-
TGTGCCAGCAGCCAAGCTGGCGCGGGGGCGAATGAGCAGTTCTTC
CASSQAGAGANEQFF
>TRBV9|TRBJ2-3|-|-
TGTGCCAGCAGCGCAGCAGGACTAATTCATAGCACAGATACGCAGTATTTT
CASSAAGLIHSTDTQYF